The clone carrying this T cell receptor beta chain was observed a single time. These data are taken from a study of Ad26.COV2.S vaccination and SARS-CoV-2 variants. Treatment indicated: approximately 18 received Ad26.COV2.S at low or high dose, single or two shots; several received placebo; per-sample allocation not given. Sampling was performed 63 days after the first vaccine or placebo injection. Germline V CDR1 and CDR2: LGHDT, YNNKEL (reference sequence). V lost 4 bases to trimming and J lost 3 bases; unmatched junction nucleotides: 5. The CDR3 totals 17 residues. The repertoire was sequenced with immunoSEQ multiplex PCR; TCRdb's copy has only in-frame clones and lacks some. The sample comprises 200,000 to 300,000 clones, 85% to 90% of which are singletons, and approximately 11% rests with the top ten.

Sequenced material: peripheral blood, taken in a trial of Ad26.COV2.S vaccine versus placebo. The chain is built from TRBV3-1 (or the pseudogene TRBV3-2) and TRBJ2-1; 14 bases fit TRBD2. This receptor was taken from a person aged 18-60 years who received the Ad26.COV2.S COVID-19 vaccine or a placebo. The CDR3 coding sequence is TGTGCCAGCAGCCGAGGACTAGCGGGGGGTCTCTACAATGAGCAGTTCTTC. Amino acids: CASSRGLAGGLYNEQFF.